The sequence of this T cell receptor (beta chain) was determined in a study of OX40 agonist ivuxolimab in advanced cancers. As for the study in general: Given to patients was ivuxolimab, an agonistic anti-OX40 (CD134) antibody. Therapy given before enrollment (anti-PD-1, anti-PD-L1 or anti-CTLA-4) was allowed, and 30% to 50% had some.

Sequencing used immunoSEQ multiplex PCR; TCRdb keeps in-frame clones, though not all of them. Among 80,000 to 100,000 clones listed, less than 95% were seen once. As regards this clone: The antigen is undetermined. The junction departs from germline at one end; a sequencing error may be responsible.

Germline lookup yields CDR1 MNHEY and CDR2 SVGAGI. The CDR3 is 15 residues long. Whole-study findings and limits: Nonresponders, in some cases, also had low normalized T-cell clonal expansion.

Drawing of blood for sampling happened at baseline, at cycle 4 day 1, and at cycle 7 day 1. The V call is TRBV6-5, the J call TRBJ1-5; 11 positions agree with TRBD1. The specimen was CD4+ or CD8+ T cells sorted from blood, collected in a trial of the OX40 agonist ivuxolimab. The sequence was obtained from an adult with an advanced solid tumor such as melanoma, head and neck, liver or kidney cancer. The CDR3 region is CAISGGTGGNQPQHF. In DNA, the CDR3 is TGTGCCATCAGTGGCGGGACAGGGGGAAATCAGCCCCAGCATTTT.